The 19 T cell receptor beta chains listed next were all sequenced from one sample in a study of vaccination and CD4 T cells after COVID-19. TCRdb re-analysed the PCR reads in MiXCR, keeping a single row per CDR3 protein. The sample lists more than 20,000 distinct CDR3 sequences, around 49% occurring once. Specimen: CD4+ T cells from blood, collected before SARS-CoV-2 vaccination. All receptors come from a human donor who had recovered from COVID-19.

The rearrangement links TRBV24-1 to TRBJ2-1; D uncertain. CDR3 length: 11 residues. V shed 2 bases and J shed 8 bases, with 3 bases lying between them. Germline V gives CDR1 KGHDR, CDR2 SFDVKD. This CDR3 reads CATSDSDEQFF. The DNA of the CDR3 is TGTGCCACCAGTGATTCGGATGAGCAGTTCTTC.

The chain recombines TRBV7-8 with TRBJ2-1; a weak D match, TRBD2 (6 bases). This CDR3 is 13 amino acids long. V was clipped by 3 bases and J by 12 bases, with 15 bases between them. Germline lookup yields CDR1 SGHVS and CDR2 FQNEAQ. CDR3 region: CASSFMTEGRQFF. The CDR3 coding sequence is TGTGCCAGCAGCTTCATGACGGAGGGCAGGCAGTTCTTC. Combining the CDR3 with reference TRBV7-8 and TRBJ2-1 gives the whole variable domain GAGVSQSPRYKVAKRGQDVALRCDPISGHVSLFWYQQALGQGPEFLTYFQNEAQLDKSGLPSDRFFAERPEGSVSTLKIQRTQQEDSAVYLCASSFMTEGRQFFGPGTRLTVL.

The chain recombines TRBV6-1 with TRBJ2-7; no firm D call. V lost 6 bases to trimming and J lost 1 base, with 7 bases between them. Germline loops: CDR1 MNHNS, CDR2 SASEGT. The CDR3 totals 12 residues. CDR3: CASSSLSYEQYF. The CDR3 region has the DNA TGTGCCAGCAGCAGCCTGTCCTACGAGCAGTACTTC.

The chain has TRBV19 and TRBJ2-3, with a weak D call TRBD2 (5 bases). With 6 bases removed from V and 4 bases from J, the gap between germline ends came to 14 bases. The CDR3 totals 14 residues. Germline V lookup: CDR1 LNHDA, CDR2 SQIVND (reference sequence). CDR3 sequence (DNA): TGTGCCAGTAGGGATCGGGAAATTGCAGATACGCAGTATTTT. As protein: CASRDREIADTQYF.

This clonotype was recorded a few times. The J gene is TRBJ2-7, the V gene TRBV6-1, with 10 bases identical to TRBD2. CDR3 length equals 16 residues. Germline V gene data show CDR1 as MNHNS and CDR2 as SASEGT. J gave up 0 bases and V 6 bases, and 8 bases lay outside the gene matches. CDR3 nucleotide sequence: TGTGCCAGCAGAGAAAGCCTAGCGGGAGCCTCCTACGAGCAGTACTTC. This codes for CASRESLAGASYEQYF.

This clonotype was found once. J is TRBJ1-2 and V is TRBV6-1; no definite D call. V lost 10 bases, J lost 4 bases, and 16 bases lay in between. From germline, CDR1 is MNHNS and CDR2 SASEGT. This CDR3 is 13 amino acids long. The CDR3 bases are TGTGCCATTGCACCCGAGTTGGGCTATGGCTACACCTTC. Translation: CAIAPELGYGYTF.

The chain links TRBV7-3 to TRBJ2-1; D is ambiguous. Germline-derived CDR1 and CDR2 are SGHTA and FQGTGA. V lost 0 bases and J lost 11, with 11 bases in between. CDR3 length equals 13 residues. CDR3 amino acids: CASSLTYVGQQFF. The CDR3, as DNA: TGTGCCAGCAGCTTAACGTACGTTGGGCAGCAGTTCTTC.

This chain uses TRBV19 with TRBJ2-1, with 8 bases lining up with TRBD2. The CDR3 has 15 residues. The V gene end was trimmed by 3 bases and the J gene end by 8 bases; junction bases not matched to a gene: 9. The germline gives CDR1 LNHDA, CDR2 SQIVND (reference sequence). CDR3 bases: TGTGCCAGTAGTATTTCTAGCGGGTGGGGCGATGAGCAGTTCTTC. Its translation: CASSISSGWGDEQFF.

This clonotype has only one observation. The chain employs TRBV28 and TRBJ1-1, with TRBD1 matching 9 bases. V was clipped by 6 bases and J by 3 bases; unmatched bases: 11. Germline CDR1 and CDR2: MDHEN and SYDVKM. The CDR3 sequence is 16 residues long. For the CDR3, the DNA is TGTGCCAGCAGCCACAGGACAGGGGCTGGGGACACTGAAGCTTTCTTT. Protein sequence: CASSHRTGAGDTEAFF.

This chain links TRBV2 with TRBJ2-5; D not resolved. Per the germline V gene, CDR1 is SNHLY and CDR2 is FYNNEI. V was shortened by 6 bases and J by 4 bases, with 9 bases between the two germline ends. The CDR3 is 12 amino acids. The CDR3 nucleotides are TGTGCCAGCAGACGAGAAGGAGAGACCCAGTACTTC. It is translated as CASRREGETQYF.

The CDR3 loop is CASSLTRSSYNSPLHF. The CDR3 region has the DNA TGTGCCAGCAGCTTAACGAGGAGCTCCTATAATTCACCCCTCCACTTT. The chain joins TRBV7-9 to TRBJ1-6; no clear D. The CDR3 contains 16 residues. Trimming pared 2 bases from V and 0 bases from J, leaving 8 bases between. CDR1 is SEHNR and CDR2 is FQNEAQ in the germline V gene (reference sequence).

J is TRBJ2-3 and V is TRBV7-2, with TRBD2 identical over 9 bases. The CDR3 spans 15 residues. Germline assignment: CDR1 SGHTA and CDR2 FQGNSA. With 4 bases clipped from V and 1 base from J, the junction kept 3 bases outside the gene matches. CDR3 DNA sequence: TGTGCCAGCAGCTCTTGGACTAGCGGCACAGATACGCAGTATTTT. Protein: CASSSWTSGTDTQYF.

This rearrangement joins TRBV11-2 to TRBJ2-3, with 8 bases fitting TRBD2. This CDR3 has 18 residues. In germline, CDR1 is SGHAT, CDR2 FQNNGV. Trimming took 6 bases from V and 2 from J; bases not matched to a gene: 16. The CDR3: CASRPTPASGSFTDTQYF. In nucleotides, the CDR3 is TGTGCCAGCAGACCCACCCCCGCTAGCGGGTCCTTCACAGATACGCAGTATTTT.

A few counts support this clonotype. The chain carries TRBV10-3 and TRBJ2-3; 11 bases match TRBD2. The CDR3 has 14 residues. Trimming took 6 bases from V and 3 from J; bases not matched to a gene: 2. Germline V gene data show CDR1 as ENHRY and CDR2 as SYGVKD. CDR3 in DNA: TGTGCCATCAGCGGACTAGCGGGTACAGATACGCAGTATTTT. Translating gives CAISGLAGTDTQYF.

This chain joins TRBV5-1 and TRBJ1-1, with a possible D match to TRBD1 (5 bases). Trimming took off 1 base at V and 5 bases at J, with 18 bases between the two ends. The CDR3 contains 16 residues. The germline V gene has CDR1 SGHRS and CDR2 YFSETQ. CDR3 DNA sequence: TGCGCCAGCAGCTTGAGCGACGGTCGTCAGGGAACTGAAGCTTTCTTT. It translates to CASSLSDGRQGTEAFF.

The J gene is TRBJ2-1, the V gene TRBV2, with 9 positions matching TRBD1. J was trimmed by 4 bases and V by 5 bases; bases with no gene match: 9. The CDR3 consists of 16 residues. Germline V gene sequence: CDR1 SNHLY, CDR2 FYNNEI. CDR3 protein: CASSSPRDRVYNEQFF. CDR3 coding DNA: TGTGCCAGCAGTAGCCCCCGGGACAGGGTATACAATGAGCAGTTCTTC.

There are a few counts of this clonotype. The chain joins TRBV6-1 to TRBJ2-2; TRBD2 agrees at 7 bases. This CDR3 comprises 14 residues. Germline V gene lookup returns CDR1 MNHNS and CDR2 SASEGT. Trimming cost V 8 bases and J 2 bases; bases outside gene matches: 5. CDR3 DNA sequence: TGTGCCAGCGACGGGAGGCCCAACACCGGGGAGCTGTTTTTT. Translation gives CASDGRPNTGELFF.

This clonotype has more than one count but fewer than ten. The gene calls are TRBV2 and TRBJ2-1; 11 bases are shared with TRBD1. Germline V gene sequence: CDR1 SNHLY, CDR2 FYNNEI. J gave up 1 base and V 4 bases, and 15 bases lay outside the gene matches. The CDR3 covers 20 residues. CDR3 loop: CASSAIRGTGGSPSYNEQFF. The CDR3 region has the DNA TGTGCCAGCAGTGCCATCCGCGGGACAGGGGGATCCCCATCCTACAATGAGCAGTTCTTC.

There are a few counts of this clonotype. J is TRBJ2-5 and V is TRBV7-8, with 10 bases lining up with TRBD2. CDR1 is SGHVS, CDR2 FQNEAQ, per germline. V trimming: 7 bases; J trimming: 8 bases; junction bases outside the gene matches: 7. The CDR3 consists of 13 residues. CDR3 DNA sequence: TGTGCCAGCACCAGGGCTAGCGGGAGAACCCAGTACTTC. Protein sequence: CASTRASGRTQYF.